This T cell receptor (beta chain) emerged from a study of cytomegalovirus exposure and HLA in healthy donors. Study-wide context: Unique TCRs from HLA-typed donors, roughly 87 million of them, were held in an early data release. Findings and limits, study-wide: A later examination showed that TCR association rates differed by HLA locus, with DRB1 most and HLA-C fewest. Later analysis suggested links between common viral pathogens and several top significant clusters.

Worth noting for this clone: The antigen is undetermined. One junction end does not reproduce the germline sequence, and a read error may be involved.

The PCR made use of 60 Vbeta and 13 Jbeta primers. Clones were read by immunoSEQ multiplex PCR, and TCRdb kept only the in-frame ones, dropping some. The data contain over 150,000 clones, roughly two thirds of them seen just once; the ten biggest clones take up around 5%. In germline, CDR1 is ENHRY, CDR2 SYGVKD. The CDR3 has 14 residues. The rearrangement uses TRBV10-3 and TRBJ1-4, with D perhaps matching TRBD1 (5 bases). The receptor was derived from a woman younger than 30 in good health and CMV-seropositive. The sample comprised PBMCs. In DNA form, the CDR3 reads TGTGCCACCAGTTTAGGGGCAACTAATGAAAAACTGTTTTTT. Its translation: CATSLGATNEKLFF.